This T cell receptor beta chain was identified in a study of cytomegalovirus exposure and HLA in healthy donors. Looking at the study overall: Unique TCRs from HLA-typed donors, 70 million to 100 million of them, were held in an early data release.

Study-wide points: Links to common viral pathogens appeared, in a later analysis, for several of the most significant clusters. Three chains linked to CMV were shown in vitro to be specific for CMV antigens. Across donors, sequencing depth was assumed by presence/absence analyses to be roughly uniform.

Trimming took 3 bases from V and 10 from J, leaving 12 bases between them. From germline, CDR1 is MNHNS and CDR2 SASEGT. The CDR3 runs 13 residues. Notes on this clone: Its antigen is not known.

A multiplex PCR was run with 60 Vbeta primers and 13 Jbeta primers. TCRdb's table, derived via immunoSEQ multiplex PCR, lists solely in-frame clones and lacks some. The sample consists of a few hundred thousand clones, approximately 78% of them appearing once. The chain couples TRBV6-1 to TRBJ1-4; TRBD1 might be the D (5 bases). This clonotype was obtained from a man under 40 in good health and CMV-seronegative. The material sequenced was PBMCs. CDR3 in DNA: TGTGCCAGCAGTGACCAGGGTTTAGGAAAACTGTTTTTT. It is translated as CASSDQGLGKLFF.